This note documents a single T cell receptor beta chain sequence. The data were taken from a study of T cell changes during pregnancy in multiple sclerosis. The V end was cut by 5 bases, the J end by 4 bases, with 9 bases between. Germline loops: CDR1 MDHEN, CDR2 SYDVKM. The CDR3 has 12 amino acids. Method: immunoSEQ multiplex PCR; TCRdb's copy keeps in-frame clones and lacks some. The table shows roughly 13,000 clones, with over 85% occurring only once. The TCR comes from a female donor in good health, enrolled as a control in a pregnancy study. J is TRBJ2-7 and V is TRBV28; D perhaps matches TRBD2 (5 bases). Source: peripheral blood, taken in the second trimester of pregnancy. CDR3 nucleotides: TGTGCCAGCAGTAGAAGGAGGTACGAGCAGTACTTC. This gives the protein CASSRRRYEQYF.